This TCR beta chain came from a study of T cells after posttransplantation cyclophosphamide. TCRdb's copy holds only in-frame clones and misses some; the assay was immunoSEQ multiplex PCR. The sample lists 12,000 or so clones, around 90% seen once, with roughly 3.5% in the top ten. CDR1 is GTSNPN, CDR2 SVGIG, per germline (reference sequence). Trimming at V came to 4 bases and at J to 4 bases, leaving 8 bases not matched to a gene. The CDR3 extends over 14 amino acids. Study-level findings and limits: Donor CD8+ memory clones often dominated recipient blood repertoires at later times. Tissue-infiltrating T cells from skin or gut overlapped little with blood T cells. Recipient CMV seropositivity and CMV reactivation strongly tracked TRB clonality.

Points on this clone: Its antigen remains unknown.

A marrow graft followed busulfan-fludarabine conditioning, with cyclophosphamide on days +3 and +4. Specimen: PBMCs, collected after allogeneic stem cell transplant with posttransplant cyclophosphamide. J is TRBJ2-5 and V is TRBV30, with 8 bases identical to TRBD1. This sequence originates from a female patient aged 30 to 45 who received an allogeneic stem cell transplant from an unrelated donor, was CMV-positive, and had no GVHD. Some T cells may have come from the graft donor. This CDR3 is CAWKEDRERETQYF. The CDR3 bases are TGTGCCTGGAAGGAGGACAGGGAAAGAGAGACCCAGTACTTC.